The source of this TCR beta chain is a study of blood T cell repertoires in COVID-19. Study information: The United States, Italy and Spain provided the acute and convalescent COVID-19 samples. In each case, the material was cDNA or gDNA derived from T cells, B-cell-depleted T cells, or PBMCs.

There are 17 residues in the CDR3. V lost 1 base and J lost 5; bases outside the gene matches: 8. CDR1 and CDR2 (germline): LGHNT, FRNRAP. Authors' data handling: Amplified reference gene primers provided the basis for estimating nucleated cell counts. TCRdb keeps only in-frame clones here, not all; method: immunoSEQ multiplex PCR. That table furnishes V, J and clone size, whereas the DNA furnished D and trimming. The sample holds under 250,000 clones; 84% are singletons and the top ten take about 9.7%. The chain joins TRBV12-5 to TRBJ2-1; 10 bases are shared with TRBD2. This clonotype was sampled from a man between 50 and 59 years old with active or convalescent COVID-19. The specimen sequenced was peripheral blood. CDR3 loop: CASGLGLGSGGDNEQFF. CDR3 coding DNA: TGTGCTAGTGGTTTGGGTTTAGGGAGCGGGGGGGACAATGAGCAGTTCTTC.